This entry lists 17 T cell receptor beta chains sequenced from one sample in a study of a mutant IDH1 vaccine in newly diagnosed glioma (dated by TCRdb to the early 2020s). The sample's time point, from its label and the paper: week 23, last vaccination. Each vaccine dose, consisting of 300 ug of a 20-mer mutant IDH1 peptide in Montanide, was administered subcutaneously with topical imiquimod. Library preparation employed the immunoSEQ multiplex PCR assay. This is the immuneACCESS table as TCRdb keeps it, with only in-frame sequences that have V and J called. A part of the clones is gone; compared with another copy, unresolved V genes explain less than half, and the rest is unexplained. This sample has 50,000 to 70,000 clones in its table, and over 70% of those were observed once. Of the sample, roughly 14% falls within the top ten clones. Antigens of these TCRs are unknown. The material sequenced was PBMCs, taken from a glioma patient whose treatment included an IDH1 peptide vaccine. The receptor source for this set is a man between 18 and 29 years old with glioma.

This clone turned up a few times. The rearrangement joins TRBV6-5 to TRBJ1-1, with D maybe TRBD1 (6 bases). V lost 5 bases and J lost 0, with 10 bases in between. The CDR3 loop spans 14 amino acids. In germline, CDR1 is MNHEY, CDR2 SVGAGI. CDR3 sequence: CASSPRTVNTEAFF. The CDR3 DNA sequence: TGTGCCAGCAGTCCCCGGACAGTGAACACTGAAGCTTTCTTT.

The rearrangement joins TRBV18 to TRBJ2-7; 8 bases match TRBD1. Per germline, CDR1 KGHSH and CDR2 LQKENI. V lost 9 bases, J lost 2 bases, and 6 bases stayed unmatched. The CDR3 is 13 amino acids. CDR3 residues: CASGTGATYEQYF. In DNA, the CDR3 is TGTGCCAGTGGGACAGGAGCTACCTACGAGCAGTACTTC.

The chain joins TRBV6-5 to TRBJ2-7, with D perhaps matching TRBD2 (6 bases). The CDR3 is made up of 15 amino acids. The V and J ends lost 3 bases and 2 bases respectively, with 14 bases between them. From germline, CDR1 is MNHEY and CDR2 SVGAGI. CDR3 region: CASSYSLGGTYEQYF. The CDR3 DNA is TGTGCCAGCAGTTATTCTTTGGGGGGAACCTACGAGCAGTACTTC.

The chain carries TRBV6-5 and TRBJ1-3, with D unclear. V gave up 4 bases and J gave up 1 base, with 5 bases separating them. CDR3 size: 13 residues. In germline, CDR1 is MNHEY, CDR2 SVGAGI. The CDR3 nucleotides read TGTGCCAGCAGTTGGCAGTCTGGAAACACCATATATTTT. Its translation: CASSWQSGNTIYF.

The genes are TRBV2 and TRBJ1-3; 7 bases align to TRBD1. The CDR3 runs 15 residues. Germline CDR1 SNHLY, CDR2 FYNNEI. Germline trimming cut 7 bases from V and 3 bases from J; bases unmatched to any gene: 9. As DNA, the CDR3 is TGTGCCAGCACAGGAAGACAGGGTGGTGGAAACACCATATATTTT. Its translation: CASTGRQGGGNTIYF.

V gene TRBV18 combines with J gene TRBJ1-5; D remains ambiguous. Germline assignment: CDR1 KGHSH and CDR2 LQKENI. The V end lost 4 bases, the J end lost 0 bases, and 7 bases lay between the germline ends. This CDR3 has 14 amino acids. This CDR3 is CASSRSYSNQPQHF. DNA for the CDR3: TGTGCCAGCTCACGGTCATATAGCAATCAGCCCCAGCATTTT.

This sequence joins TRBV4-3 and TRBJ1-4; D possibly corresponds to TRBD1 (6 bases). Germline V gives CDR1 LGHNA, CDR2 YSLEER. This CDR3 contains 14 residues. The V end was cut by 4 bases, the J end by 10 bases, with 16 bases between. The CDR3 DNA sequence: TGCGCCAGCAGCCCGGGCAGGGCCAGGGGAAAACTGTTTTTT. This encodes CASSPGRARGKLFF.

The chain has TRBV5-1 and TRBJ2-7; no clear D gene. The CDR3 runs to 12 residues. Germline lookup yields CDR1 SGHRS and CDR2 YFSETQ. V gave up 1 base and J gave up 0 bases, with 2 bases separating them. Here the CDR3 reads CASSLNSYEQYF. CDR3 nucleotides: TGCGCCAGCAGCTTGAACTCCTACGAGCAGTACTTC.

J is TRBJ2-7 and V is TRBV2; 9 nucleotides line up with TRBD1. V gave up 9 bases and J gave up 6 bases; unmatched junction bases: 9. The CDR3 has 13 residues. Germline CDR1 reads SNHLY; CDR2 reads FYNNEI. This CDR3 is CASDRDRASEQYF. For the CDR3, the DNA is TGTGCCAGTGATAGGGACAGGGCCAGCGAGCAGTACTTC.

V is TRBV19 and J is TRBJ1-3; D unclear. In germline, CDR1 is LNHDA, CDR2 SQIVND (reference sequence). CDR3 length: 15 residues. Trimming removed 1 base at V and 1 base at J, with 8 bases between. CDR3 region: CASSIGPESGNTIYF. In nucleotides, the CDR3 is TGTGCCAGTAGTATAGGACCCGAATCTGGAAACACCATATATTTT.

The chain couples TRBV7-2 to TRBJ2-7; D unresolved. This CDR3 spans 11 amino acids. The ends were cut back, 5 bases at V and 3 bases at J, with 5 bases in the middle. Germline V gives CDR1 SGHTA, CDR2 FQGNSA. The CDR3 sequence: CASSPSYEQYF. CDR3 in DNA: TGTGCCAGCAGCCCCAGCTACGAGCAGTACTTC.

J is TRBJ2-5 and V is TRBV7-2; no clear D gene. CDR3 length: 12 amino acids. V lost 8 bases and J 9 bases, leaving 16 bases between the germline ends. Germline CDR1 reads SGHTA; CDR2 reads FQGNSA. CDR3 sequence (DNA): TGTGCCAGCGGGGTCTCCCTAGGCCCCCAGTACTTC. Encoded protein: CASGVSLGPQYF.

This rearrangement joins TRBV6-5 to TRBJ2-7; D might be TRBD1 (5 bases). The V gene's germline CDR1 is MNHEY and CDR2 SVGAGI. Trimming removed 6 bases at V and 2 bases at J, with 17 bases between. The length of the CDR3 is 15 residues. The CDR3 protein is CASSRDWTIAYEQYF. CDR3 in DNA: TGTGCCAGCAGCCGCGATTGGACAATAGCCTACGAGCAGTACTTC.

The chain links TRBV7-9 to TRBJ2-7; tentatively, D is TRBD1 (5 bases). Germline assignment: CDR1 SEHNR and CDR2 FQNEAQ (reference sequence). This CDR3 region has 14 residues. The V and J ends lost 3 bases and 2 bases respectively, with 11 bases between them. CDR3 sequence (DNA): TGTGCCAGCAGCTTCCAGGGCCGCACCTACGAGCAGTACTTC. Amino acids: CASSFQGRTYEQYF.

The rearrangement links TRBV6-1 to TRBJ2-1; tentative D call: TRBD2 (6 bases). Trimming took off 3 bases at V and 1 base at J, with 7 bases between the two ends. CDR3 length equals 14 residues. CDR1 and CDR2 from the germline V gene are MNHNS and SASEGT. The CDR3, as DNA: TGTGCCAGCAGTGAGGGGGGTTCCTACAATGAGCAGTTCTTC. It is translated as CASSEGGSYNEQFF.

The chain carries TRBV13 and TRBJ2-5, with D possibly TRBD2 on 6 matching bases. CDR3 length: 15 amino acids. V was shortened by 6 bases and J by 5 bases, with 19 bases between the two germline ends. The germline CDR1 and CDR2 sequences are PRHDT and FYEKMQ (reference sequence). Here the CDR3 reads CASRMGLSNLETQYF. The CDR3 bases are TGTGCCAGCAGGATGGGACTCTCGAACCTCGAGACCCAGTACTTC.

This clone appeared once. The V call is TRBV19, the J call TRBJ2-3, with TRBD2 matching over 7 bases. From germline, CDR1 is LNHDA and CDR2 SQIVND (reference sequence). Germline trimming cut 10 bases from V and 4 bases from J; bases unmatched to any gene: 5. CDR3 size: 12 residues. This CDR3 is CATRTRADTQYF. DNA for the CDR3: TGTGCCACCCGGACTAGGGCAGATACGCAGTATTTT.